This T cell receptor (beta chain) was obtained from a study of T cell responses to AZD1222 COVID-19 vaccine. Looking at the study overall: Pooling covered second doses at about 4 or about 12 weeks. General study results and limits: Spike-specific TCR breadth and depth went up after people got two AZD1222 doses. Donors in the cohort were predominantly white British and more often female, and clonal diversity was possibly underestimated.

Deletions cut 10 bases from V and 2 bases from J, with 15 bases between. Germline V gene lookup returns CDR1 KGHSH and CDR2 LQKENI. The CDR3 is 13 residues long. Only in-frame clones appear in the TCRdb table, and some are missing; sequencing was by immunoSEQ multiplex PCR. This sample has roughly 140,000 clones, with about nine tenths found just once. A word on this clone: Its antigen is currently unknown.

The genes are TRBV18 and TRBJ2-7; D is uncertain. The sample consisted of peripheral blood, taken on day 0 of AZD1222 vaccination. The sequence was obtained from an adult in good health. CDR3 residues: CANDLQRTYEQYF. The CDR3 DNA sequence: TGTGCCAACGACCTACAGAGGACCTACGAGCAGTACTTC.